Each of the 5 T cell receptor beta chains below was sequenced from the same sample in a study of T-cell reconstitution after alpha-beta-depleted transplantation in children. TCRbeta library preparation incorporated unique molecular identifiers. TCRdb fed the PCR reads into MiXCR, producing one record per CDR3 protein. Of under 450,000 distinct CDR3 sequences in the sample, roughly 15% were seen once. This material consisted of PBMCs, mostly from graft donor cells, taken 360 days after TCRalphabeta/CD19-depleted stem cell transplant. The receptor source for this set is a boy less than two years old who had a stem cell transplant for Wiskott-Aldrich syndrome, so the T cells may come from the graft donor.

This clonotype was seen more than once but under ten times. V gene TRBV15 combines with J gene TRBJ2-3; D gene ambiguous. The V end lost 0 bases, the J end lost 6 bases, and 7 bases lay between the germline ends. The CDR3 length is 13 residues. CDR1 is LNHNV and CDR2 is YYDKDF in the germline V gene (reference sequence). The DNA for the CDR3 is TGTGCCACCAGCAGAGATTTATGGGATACGCAGTATTTT. Its protein product is CATSRDLWDTQYF.

This clonotype has just a few counts. The rearrangement joins TRBV5-1 to TRBJ2-3; a possible D gene is TRBD2 (5 bases). The V gene's germline CDR1 is SGHRS and CDR2 YFSETQ. CDR3 size: 14 residues. V dropped 4 bases and J dropped 6 bases, with 15 bases sitting between them. The CDR3 sequence: CASSPDSHPDTQYF. In nucleotides, the CDR3 is TGCGCCAGCAGCCCGGACTCCCATCCGGATACGCAGTATTTT.

The V and J genes are TRBV20-1 and TRBJ2-2; 11 positions agree with TRBD2. The length of the CDR3 is 17 residues. The germline V gene encodes CDR1 DFQATT and CDR2 SNEGSKA (reference sequence). V lost 0 bases, J lost 0 bases, and 3 bases stayed unmatched. The CDR3 loop is CSARELSGRANTGELFF. The CDR3 nucleotides are TGCAGTGCTAGAGAGCTTAGCGGGAGGGCGAACACCGGGGAGCTGTTTTTT.

A single count supports this clonotype. An end of the junction differs from the germline gene, which may be a read error. The J gene is TRBJ2-7, the V gene TRBV10-3, with 7 bases aligning to TRBD1. Germline V lookup: CDR1 ENHRY, CDR2 SYGVKD. The CDR3 is 16 residues long. In DNA form, the CDR3 reads TGTGCCATCAGTGAGTCGTACAGGGGTTTTTCCTACGAGAAGTACTTC. Its translation is CAISESYRGFSYEKYF.

The V and J genes are TRBV4-1 and TRBJ2-5; D unresolved. The CDR3 is 12 amino acids. The V end was cut by 3 bases, the J end by 4 bases, with 6 bases between. The germline V gene encodes CDR1 MGHRA and CDR2 YSYEKL. CDR3 protein: CASSHPRETQYF. The CDR3 DNA follows: TGCGCCAGCAGCCACCCCAGAGAGACCCAGTACTTC.